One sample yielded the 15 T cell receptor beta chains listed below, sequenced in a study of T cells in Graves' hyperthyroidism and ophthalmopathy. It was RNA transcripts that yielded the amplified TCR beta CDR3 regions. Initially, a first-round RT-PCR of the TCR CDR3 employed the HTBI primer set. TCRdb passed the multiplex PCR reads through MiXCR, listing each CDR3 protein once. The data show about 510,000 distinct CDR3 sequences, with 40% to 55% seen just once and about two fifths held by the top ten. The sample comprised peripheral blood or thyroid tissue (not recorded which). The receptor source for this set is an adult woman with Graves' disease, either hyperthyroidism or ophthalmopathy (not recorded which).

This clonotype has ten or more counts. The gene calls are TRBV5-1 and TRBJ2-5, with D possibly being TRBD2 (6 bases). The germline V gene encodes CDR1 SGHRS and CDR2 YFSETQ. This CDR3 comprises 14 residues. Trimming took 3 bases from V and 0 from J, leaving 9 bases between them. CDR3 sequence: CASSSPSDQETQYF. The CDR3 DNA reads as TGCGCCAGCAGCTCCCCTAGCGACCAAGAGACCCAGTACTTC. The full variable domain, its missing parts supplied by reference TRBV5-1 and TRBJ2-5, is KAGVTQTPRYLIKTRGQQVTLSCSPISGHRSVSWYQQTPGQGLQFLFEYFSETQRNKGNFPGRFSGRQFSNSRSEMNVSTLELGDSALYLCASSSPSDQETQYFGPGTRLLVL.

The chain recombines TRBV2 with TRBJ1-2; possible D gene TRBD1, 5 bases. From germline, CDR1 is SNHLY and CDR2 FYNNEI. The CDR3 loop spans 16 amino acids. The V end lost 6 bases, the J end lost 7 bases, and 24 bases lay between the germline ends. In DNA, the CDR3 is TGTGCCAGCAGCAAATTCCGGGAAGGGGCGGAGTTTGGCTACACCTTC. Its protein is CASSKFREGAEFGYTF.

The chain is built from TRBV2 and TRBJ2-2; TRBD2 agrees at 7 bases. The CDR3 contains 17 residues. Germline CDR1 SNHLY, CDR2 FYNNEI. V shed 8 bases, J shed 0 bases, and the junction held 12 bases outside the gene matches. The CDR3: CASCGGQGLPNTGELFF. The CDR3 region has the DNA TGTGCCAGCTGTGGTGGTCAGGGACTACCGAACACCGGGGAGCTGTTTTTT.

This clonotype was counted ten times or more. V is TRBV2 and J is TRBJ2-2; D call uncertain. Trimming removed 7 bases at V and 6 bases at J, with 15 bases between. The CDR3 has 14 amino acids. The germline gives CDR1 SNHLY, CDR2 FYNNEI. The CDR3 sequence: CASKPITNPGELFF. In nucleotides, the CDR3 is TGTGCCAGCAAACCGATCACCAACCCCGGGGAGCTGTTTTTT.

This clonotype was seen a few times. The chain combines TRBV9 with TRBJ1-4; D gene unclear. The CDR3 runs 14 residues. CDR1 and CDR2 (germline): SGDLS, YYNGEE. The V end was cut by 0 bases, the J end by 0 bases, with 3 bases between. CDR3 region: CASSVGATNEKLFF. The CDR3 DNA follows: TGTGCCAGCAGCGTAGGTGCAACTAATGAAAAACTGTTTTTT.

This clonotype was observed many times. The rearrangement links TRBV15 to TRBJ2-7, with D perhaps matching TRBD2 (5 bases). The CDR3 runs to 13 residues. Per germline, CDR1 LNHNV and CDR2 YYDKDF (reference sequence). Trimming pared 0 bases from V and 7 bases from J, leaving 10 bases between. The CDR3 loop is CATSRDLGGEQYF. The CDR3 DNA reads TGTGCCACCAGCAGAGATCTCGGCGGGGAGCAGTACTTC.

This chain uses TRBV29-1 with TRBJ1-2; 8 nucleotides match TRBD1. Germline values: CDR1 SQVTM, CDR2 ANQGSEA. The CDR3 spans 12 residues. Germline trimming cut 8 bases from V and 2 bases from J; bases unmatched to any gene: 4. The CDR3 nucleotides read TGCAGCCCCGGACAGGGAAACTATGGCTACACCTTC. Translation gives CSPGQGNYGYTF.

This CDR3 is CASSQEQTEFSGANVLTF. For the CDR3, the DNA is TGCGCCAGCAGCCAAGAGCAGACAGAGTTCTCTGGGGCCAACGTCCTGACTTTC. V gene TRBV4-1 combines with J gene TRBJ2-6; the D gene is possibly TRBD1 (5 bases). Germline assignment: CDR1 MGHRA and CDR2 YSYEKL. This CDR3 spans 18 amino acids. Deletions cut 0 bases from V and 0 bases from J, with 12 bases between.

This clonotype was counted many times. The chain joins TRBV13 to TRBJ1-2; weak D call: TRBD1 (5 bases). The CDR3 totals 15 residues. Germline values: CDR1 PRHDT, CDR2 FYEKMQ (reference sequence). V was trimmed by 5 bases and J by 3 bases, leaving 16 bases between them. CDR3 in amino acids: CASSRGADAYYGYTF. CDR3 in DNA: TGTGCCAGCAGCCGCGGGGCCGACGCCTACTATGGCTACACCTTC.

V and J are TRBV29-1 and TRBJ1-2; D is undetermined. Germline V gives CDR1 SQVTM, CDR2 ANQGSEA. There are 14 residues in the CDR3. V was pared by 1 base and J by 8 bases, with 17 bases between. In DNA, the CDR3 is TGCAGCGTTGAAGTCGGAATTGCGGGTTTCGGCTACACCTTC. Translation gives CSVEVGIAGFGYTF.

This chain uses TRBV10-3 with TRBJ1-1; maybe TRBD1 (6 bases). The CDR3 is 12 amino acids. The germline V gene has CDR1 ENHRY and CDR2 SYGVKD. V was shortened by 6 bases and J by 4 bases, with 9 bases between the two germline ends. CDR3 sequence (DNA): TGTGCCATCAGCGAGGGGGGCACTGAAGCTTTCTTT. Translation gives CAISEGGTEAFF.

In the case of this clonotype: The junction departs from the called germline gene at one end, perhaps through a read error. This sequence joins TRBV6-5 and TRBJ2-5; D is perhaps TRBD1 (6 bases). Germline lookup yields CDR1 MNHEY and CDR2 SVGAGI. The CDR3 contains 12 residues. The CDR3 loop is CASSTGHEIQYF. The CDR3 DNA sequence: TGTGCCAGCAGTACGGGACACGAGATCCAGTACTTC.

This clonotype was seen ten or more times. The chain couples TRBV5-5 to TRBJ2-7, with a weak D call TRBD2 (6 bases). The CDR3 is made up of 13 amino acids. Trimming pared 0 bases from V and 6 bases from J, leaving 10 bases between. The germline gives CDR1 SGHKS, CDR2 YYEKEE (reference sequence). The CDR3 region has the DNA TGTGCCAGCAGCTTGGGCGGGGACCGCGAGCAGTACTTC. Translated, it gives CASSLGGDREQYF.

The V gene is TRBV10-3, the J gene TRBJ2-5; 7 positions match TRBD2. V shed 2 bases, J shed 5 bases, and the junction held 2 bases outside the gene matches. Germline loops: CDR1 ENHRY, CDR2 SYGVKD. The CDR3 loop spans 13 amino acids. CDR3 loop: CAISELGGETQYF. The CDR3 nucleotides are TGTGCCATCAGTGAGCTCGGGGGGGAGACCCAGTACTTC.

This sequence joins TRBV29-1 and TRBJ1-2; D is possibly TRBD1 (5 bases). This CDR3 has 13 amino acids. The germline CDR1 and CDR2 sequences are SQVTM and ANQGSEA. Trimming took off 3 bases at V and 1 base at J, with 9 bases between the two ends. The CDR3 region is CSVDPGSNYGYTF. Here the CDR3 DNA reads TGCAGCGTTGATCCAGGGAGTAACTATGGCTACACCTTC. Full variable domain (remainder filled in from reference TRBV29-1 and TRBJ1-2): SAVISQKPSRDICQRGTSLTIQCQVDSQVTMMFWYRQQPGQSLTLIATANQGSEATYESGFVIDKFPISRPNLTFSTLTVSNMSPEDSSIYLCSVDPGSNYGYTFGSGTRLTVV.